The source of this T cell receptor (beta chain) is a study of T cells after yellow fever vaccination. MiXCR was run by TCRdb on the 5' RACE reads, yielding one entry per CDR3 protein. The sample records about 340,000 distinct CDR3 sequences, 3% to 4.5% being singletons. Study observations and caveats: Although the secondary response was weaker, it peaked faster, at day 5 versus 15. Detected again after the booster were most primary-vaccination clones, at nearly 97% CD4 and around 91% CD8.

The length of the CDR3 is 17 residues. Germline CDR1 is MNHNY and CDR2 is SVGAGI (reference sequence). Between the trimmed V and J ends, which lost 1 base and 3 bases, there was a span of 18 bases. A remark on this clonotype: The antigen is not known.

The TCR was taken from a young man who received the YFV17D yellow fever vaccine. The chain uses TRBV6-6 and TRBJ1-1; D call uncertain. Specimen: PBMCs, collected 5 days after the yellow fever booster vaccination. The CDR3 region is CASSYFRPLRADTEAFF. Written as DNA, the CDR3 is TGTGCCAGCAGTTACTTTCGACCATTAAGGGCGGACACTGAAGCTTTCTTT.